This TCR beta chain is drawn from a study of T cell responses to AZD1222 COVID-19 vaccine. On this clone: The antigen is unknown.

The CDR3 runs 15 residues. V was shortened by 3 bases and J by 0 bases, with 9 bases between the two germline ends. Germline values: CDR1 SNHLY, CDR2 FYNNEI. Here immunoSEQ multiplex PCR was the method, and the copy in TCRdb shows in-frame clones only, minus some. The sample has about 190,000 clones, around 93% seen once. Study-level results: Just six people given AZD1222 tested seropositive at baseline.

The receptor was isolated from an adult in good health. The rearrangement links TRBV2 to TRBJ1-5; no firm D call. Material: peripheral blood, obtained on day 0 of AZD1222 vaccination. The CDR3 bases are TGTGCCAGCAGTGATGGCAGCCATAGCAATCAGCCCCAGCATTTT. Protein sequence: CASSDGSHSNQPQHF.